This section outlines one TCR beta chain sequence together with its context. This entry is derived from a study of CD4 and CD8 cells across lung adenocarcinoma regions. The CDR3 length is 15 residues. Germline CDR1 reads MNHNS; CDR2 reads SASEGT. The patients had localized lung adenocarcinoma, a non-small cell subtype. TCRdb independently ran MiXCR on the PCR reads; one entry per CDR3 protein. The repertoire has about 7,700 distinct CDR3 sequences, less than 55% of them found once; the top ten carry 30%. The sequence was collected from a male donor with lung adenocarcinoma. The CD4 and CD8 labels of this study may be unreliable. The chain joins TRBV6-1 to TRBJ2-1; the D is unclear. TRBJ2-5 explains the end of the DNA better; the J call may be wrong. Source material: CD4+ T cells from the margin of a lung tumor. The CDR3 DNA sequence: TGTGCCAGCAGTGAATGGACCGCCGTAGTTGGGACCCAGTACTTC. It yields the protein CASSEWTAVVGTQYF.